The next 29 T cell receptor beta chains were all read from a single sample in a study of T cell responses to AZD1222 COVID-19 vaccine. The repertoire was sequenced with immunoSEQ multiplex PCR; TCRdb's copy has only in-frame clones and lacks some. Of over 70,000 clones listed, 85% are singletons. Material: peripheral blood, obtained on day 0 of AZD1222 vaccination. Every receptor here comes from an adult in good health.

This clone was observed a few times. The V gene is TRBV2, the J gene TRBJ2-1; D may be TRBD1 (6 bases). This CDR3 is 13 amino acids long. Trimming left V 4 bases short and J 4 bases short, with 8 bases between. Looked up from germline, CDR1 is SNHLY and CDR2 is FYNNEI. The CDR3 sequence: CASSVTGYNEQFF. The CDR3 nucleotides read TGTGCCAGCAGTGTGACAGGTTACAATGAGCAGTTCTTC.

CDR3 sequence (DNA): TGTGCCAGCAGTTATAGGACAGGGTCATACGAGCAGTACTTC. Translating it yields CASSYRTGSYEQYF. V is TRBV6-5 and J is TRBJ2-7; 8 nucleotides align to TRBD1. This CDR3 is 14 amino acids long. Germline assignment: CDR1 MNHEY and CDR2 SVGAGI. The trim removed 3 bases at V and 4 bases at J, leaving 5 bases unmatched.

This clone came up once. The CDR3 loop reads CASSRGQAPAADTQYF. The CDR3 DNA follows: TGTGCCAGCAGCCGAGGACAGGCCCCAGCGGCAGATACGCAGTATTTT. V gene TRBV9 combines with J gene TRBJ2-3, with 7 bases lining up with TRBD1. The CDR3 has 16 residues. From germline, CDR1 is SGDLS and CDR2 YYNGEE. V gave up 4 bases and J gave up 4 bases; unmatched junction bases: 12.

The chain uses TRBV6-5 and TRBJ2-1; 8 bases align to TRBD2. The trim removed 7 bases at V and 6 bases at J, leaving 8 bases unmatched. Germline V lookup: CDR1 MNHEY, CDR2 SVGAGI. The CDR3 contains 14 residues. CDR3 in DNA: TGTGCCAGCATGGGAGCGGGGGCTCTCAATGAGCAGTTCTTC. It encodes CASMGAGALNEQFF.

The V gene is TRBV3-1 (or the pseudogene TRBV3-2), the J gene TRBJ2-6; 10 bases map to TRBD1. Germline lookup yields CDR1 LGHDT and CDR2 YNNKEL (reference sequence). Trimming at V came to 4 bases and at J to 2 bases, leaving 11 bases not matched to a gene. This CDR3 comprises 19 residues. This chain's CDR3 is CASSPFPGQGRAGANVLTF. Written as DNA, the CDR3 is TGTGCCAGCAGCCCTTTTCCGGGACAGGGGAGGGCTGGGGCCAACGTCCTGACTTTC.

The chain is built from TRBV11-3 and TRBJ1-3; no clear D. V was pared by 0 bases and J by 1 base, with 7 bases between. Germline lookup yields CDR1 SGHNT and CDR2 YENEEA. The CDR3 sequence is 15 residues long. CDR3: CASSLDRNSGNTIYF. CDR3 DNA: TGTGCCAGCAGCTTAGACAGGAATTCTGGAAACACCATATATTTT.

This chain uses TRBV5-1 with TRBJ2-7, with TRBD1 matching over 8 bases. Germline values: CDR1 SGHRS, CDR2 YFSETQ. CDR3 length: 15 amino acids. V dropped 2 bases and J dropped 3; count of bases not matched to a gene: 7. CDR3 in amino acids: CASSFAGTGFYEQYF. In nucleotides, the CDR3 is TGCGCCAGCAGCTTCGCCGGGACAGGCTTCTACGAGCAGTACTTC.

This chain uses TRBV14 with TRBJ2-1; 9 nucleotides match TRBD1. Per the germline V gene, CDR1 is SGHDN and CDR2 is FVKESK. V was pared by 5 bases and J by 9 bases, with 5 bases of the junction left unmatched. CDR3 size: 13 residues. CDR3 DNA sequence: TGTGCCAGCAGCAAAGGGACAGGGAGTGAGCAGTTCTTC. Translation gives CASSKGTGSEQFF.

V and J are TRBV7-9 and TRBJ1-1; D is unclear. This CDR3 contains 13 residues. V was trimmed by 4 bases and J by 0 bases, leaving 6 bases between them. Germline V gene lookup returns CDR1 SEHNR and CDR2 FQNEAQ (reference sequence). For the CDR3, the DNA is TGTGCCAGCAGCTCCCCTTTGAACACTGAAGCTTTCTTT. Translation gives CASSSPLNTEAFF.

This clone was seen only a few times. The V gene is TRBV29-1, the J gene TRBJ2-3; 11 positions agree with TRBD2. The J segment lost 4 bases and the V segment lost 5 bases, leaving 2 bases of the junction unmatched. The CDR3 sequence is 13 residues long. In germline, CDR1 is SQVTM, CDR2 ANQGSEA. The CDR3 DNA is TGCAGCGTTCCGGGACTAGCGGCAGATACGCAGTATTTT. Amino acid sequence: CSVPGLAADTQYF.

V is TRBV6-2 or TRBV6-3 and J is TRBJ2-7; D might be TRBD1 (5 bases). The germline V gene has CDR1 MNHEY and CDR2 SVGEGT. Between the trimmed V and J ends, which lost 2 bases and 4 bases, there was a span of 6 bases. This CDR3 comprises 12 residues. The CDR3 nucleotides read TGTGCCAGCAGTTACCAGGGTTACGAGCAGTACTTC. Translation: CASSYQGYEQYF.

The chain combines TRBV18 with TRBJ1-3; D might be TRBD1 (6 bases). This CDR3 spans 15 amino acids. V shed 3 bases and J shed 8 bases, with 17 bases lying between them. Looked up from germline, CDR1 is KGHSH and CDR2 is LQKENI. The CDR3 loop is CASSPTGQPRDTIYF. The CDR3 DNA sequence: TGTGCCAGCTCACCCACGGGACAACCACGGGACACCATATATTTT.

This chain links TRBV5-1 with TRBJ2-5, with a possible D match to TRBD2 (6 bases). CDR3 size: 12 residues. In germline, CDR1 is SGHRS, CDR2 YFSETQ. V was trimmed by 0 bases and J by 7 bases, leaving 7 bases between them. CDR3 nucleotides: TGCGCCAGCAGCTTGGTCGGGGGGACCCAGTACTTC. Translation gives CASSLVGGTQYF.

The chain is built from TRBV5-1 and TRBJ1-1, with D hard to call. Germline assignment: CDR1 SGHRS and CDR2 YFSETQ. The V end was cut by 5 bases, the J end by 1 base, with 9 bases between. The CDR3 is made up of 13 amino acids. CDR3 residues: CASRENTNTEAFF. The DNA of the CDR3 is TGCGCCAGCAGGGAGAATACGAACACTGAAGCTTTCTTT. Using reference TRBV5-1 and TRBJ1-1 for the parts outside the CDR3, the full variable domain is KAGVTQTPRYLIKTRGQQVTLSCSPISGHRSVSWYQQTPGQGLQFLFEYFSETQRNKGNFPGRFSGRQFSNSRSEMNVSTLELGDSALYLCASRENTNTEAFFGQGTRLTVV.

The CDR3 DNA is TGTGCCAGCAGTTACTCGGGGGGGCCATCCTCCTACGAGCAGTACTTC. It codes for CASSYSGGPSSYEQYF. V and J are TRBV6-5 and TRBJ2-7, with D perhaps matching TRBD2 (7 bases). V gave up 0 bases and J gave up 0 bases, with 12 bases separating them. CDR3 length: 16 amino acids. Germline V gene sequence: CDR1 MNHEY, CDR2 SVGAGI.

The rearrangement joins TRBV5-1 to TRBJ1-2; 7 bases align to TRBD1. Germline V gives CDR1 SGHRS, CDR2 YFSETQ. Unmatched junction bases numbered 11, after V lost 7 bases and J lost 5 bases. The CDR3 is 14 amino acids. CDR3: CASYAQGTAYGYTF. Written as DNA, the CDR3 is TGCGCCAGCTACGCCCAAGGGACAGCTTATGGCTACACCTTC.

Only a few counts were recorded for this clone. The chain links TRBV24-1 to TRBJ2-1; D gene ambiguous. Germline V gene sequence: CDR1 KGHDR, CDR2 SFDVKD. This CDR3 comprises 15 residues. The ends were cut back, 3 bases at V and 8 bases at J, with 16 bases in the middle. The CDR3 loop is CATSDPNDPLDEQFF. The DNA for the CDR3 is TGTGCCACCAGTGATCCAAATGACCCTCTGGATGAGCAGTTCTTC.

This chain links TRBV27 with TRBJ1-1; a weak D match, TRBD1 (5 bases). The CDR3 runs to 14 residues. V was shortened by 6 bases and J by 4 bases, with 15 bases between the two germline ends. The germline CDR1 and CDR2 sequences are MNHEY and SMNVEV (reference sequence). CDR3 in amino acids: CASRPGRWGTEAFF. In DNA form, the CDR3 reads TGTGCCAGCAGACCGGGACGGTGGGGCACTGAAGCTTTCTTT.

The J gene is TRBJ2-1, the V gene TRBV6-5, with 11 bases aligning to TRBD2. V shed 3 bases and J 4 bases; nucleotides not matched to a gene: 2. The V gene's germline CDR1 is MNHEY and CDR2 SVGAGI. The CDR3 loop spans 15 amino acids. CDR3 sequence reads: CASSYTSGGYNEQFF. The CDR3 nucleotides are TGTGCCAGCAGTTATACTAGCGGGGGTTACAATGAGCAGTTCTTC.

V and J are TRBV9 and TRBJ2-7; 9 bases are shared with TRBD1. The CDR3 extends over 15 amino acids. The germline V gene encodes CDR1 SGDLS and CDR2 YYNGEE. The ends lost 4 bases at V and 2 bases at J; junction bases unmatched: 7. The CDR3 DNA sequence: TGTGCCAGCAGCCCTGGGACAGGGATACCCTACGAGCAGTACTTC. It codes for CASSPGTGIPYEQYF.

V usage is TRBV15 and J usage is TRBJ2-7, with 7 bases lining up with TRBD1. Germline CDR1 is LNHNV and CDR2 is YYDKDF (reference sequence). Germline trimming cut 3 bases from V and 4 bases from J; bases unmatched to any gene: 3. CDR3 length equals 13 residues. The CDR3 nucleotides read TGTGCCACCAGCAGGCGACAGGGTTACGAGCAGTACTTC. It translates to CATSRRQGYEQYF.

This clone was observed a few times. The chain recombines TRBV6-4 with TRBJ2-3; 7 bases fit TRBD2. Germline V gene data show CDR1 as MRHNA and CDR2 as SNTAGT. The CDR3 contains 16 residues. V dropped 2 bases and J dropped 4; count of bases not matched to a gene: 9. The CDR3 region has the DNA TGTGCCAGCAGTGACACGTTCACTGGGGGGGCAGATACGCAGTATTTT. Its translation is CASSDTFTGGADTQYF.

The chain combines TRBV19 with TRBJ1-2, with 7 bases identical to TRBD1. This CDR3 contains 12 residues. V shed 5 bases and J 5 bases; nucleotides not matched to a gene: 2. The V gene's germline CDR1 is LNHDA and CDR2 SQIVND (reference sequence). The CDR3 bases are TGTGCCAGTAGTTTGACAGGGTATGGCTACACCTTC. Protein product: CASSLTGYGYTF. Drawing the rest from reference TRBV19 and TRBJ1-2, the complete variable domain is DGGITQSPKYLFRKEGQNVTLSCEQNLNHDAMYWYRQDPGQGLRLIYYSQIVNDFQKGDIAEGYSVSREKKESFPLTVTSAQKNPTAFYLCASSLTGYGYTFGSGTRLTVV.

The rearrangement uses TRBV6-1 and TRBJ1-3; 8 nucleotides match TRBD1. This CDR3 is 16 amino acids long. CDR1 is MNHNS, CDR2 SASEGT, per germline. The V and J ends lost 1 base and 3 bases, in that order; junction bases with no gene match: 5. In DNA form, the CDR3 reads TGTGCCAGCAGTGAAGGGATAGGGACAGGTGGAAACACCATATATTTT. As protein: CASSEGIGTGGNTIYF.

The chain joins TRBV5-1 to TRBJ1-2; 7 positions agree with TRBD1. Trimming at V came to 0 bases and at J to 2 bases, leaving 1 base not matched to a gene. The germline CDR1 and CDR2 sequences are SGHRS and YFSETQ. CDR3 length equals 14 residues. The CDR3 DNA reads TGCGCCAGCAGCTTGGCGGACAGGAACTATGGCTACACCTTC. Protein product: CASSLADRNYGYTF. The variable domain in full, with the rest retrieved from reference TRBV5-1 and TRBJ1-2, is KAGVTQTPRYLIKTRGQQVTLSCSPISGHRSVSWYQQTPGQGLQFLFEYFSETQRNKGNFPGRFSGRQFSNSRSEMNVSTLELGDSALYLCASSLADRNYGYTFGSGTRLTVV.

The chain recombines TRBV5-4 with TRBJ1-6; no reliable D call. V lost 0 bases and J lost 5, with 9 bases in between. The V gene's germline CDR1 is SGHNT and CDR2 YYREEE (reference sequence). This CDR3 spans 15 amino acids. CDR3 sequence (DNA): TGTGCCAGCAGCTTGGGTGGGAGTGATAATTCACCCCTCCACTTT. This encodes CASSLGGSDNSPLHF. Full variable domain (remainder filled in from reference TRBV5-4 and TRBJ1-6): ETGVTQSPTHLIKTRGQQVTLRCSSQSGHNTVSWYQQALGQGPQFIFQYYREEENGRGNFPPRFSGLQFPNYSSELNVNALELDDSALYLCASSLGGSDNSPLHFGNGTRLTVT.

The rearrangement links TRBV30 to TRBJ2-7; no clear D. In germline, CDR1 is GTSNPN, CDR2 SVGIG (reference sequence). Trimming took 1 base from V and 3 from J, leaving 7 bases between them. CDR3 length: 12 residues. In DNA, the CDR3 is TGTGCCTGGAGTGGATTGAACTACGAGCAGTACTTC. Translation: CAWSGLNYEQYF. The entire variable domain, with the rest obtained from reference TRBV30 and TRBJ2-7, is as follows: SQTIHQWPATLVQPVGSPLSLECTVEGTSNPNLYWYRQAAGRGLQLLFYSVGIGQISSEVPQNLSASRPQDRQFILSSKKLLLSDSGFYLCAWSGLNYEQYFGPGTRLTVT.

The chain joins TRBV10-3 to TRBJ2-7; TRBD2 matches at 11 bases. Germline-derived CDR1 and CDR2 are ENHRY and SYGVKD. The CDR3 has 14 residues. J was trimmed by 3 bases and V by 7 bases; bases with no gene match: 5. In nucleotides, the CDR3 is TGTGCCATCAATGGGGGACTAGCGGACTACGAGCAGTACTTC. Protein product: CAINGGLADYEQYF.

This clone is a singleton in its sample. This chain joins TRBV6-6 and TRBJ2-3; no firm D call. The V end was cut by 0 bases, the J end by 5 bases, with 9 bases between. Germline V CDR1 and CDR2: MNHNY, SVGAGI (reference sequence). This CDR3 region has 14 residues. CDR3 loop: CASSYSKFVDTQYF. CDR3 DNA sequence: TGTGCCAGCAGTTACTCGAAGTTTGTAGATACGCAGTATTTT.